This TCR beta chain comes out of a study of identical twins. General study findings and limits: The study drew conclusions from cross-sectional statistical analysis, not from following the same donors.

This clonotype was seen many times. What it binds is unknown. The CDR3 sequence is 17 residues long. V was clipped by 0 bases and J by 3 bases, with 17 bases between them. The germline gives CDR1 SGHRS, CDR2 YFSETQ. Via MiXCR, TCRdb re-called the 5' RACE reads, giving one row per CDR3 protein. The top ten clones hold roughly 3.7% of a sample with a few hundred thousand distinct CDR3 sequences, 9.5% to 15% of them seen once. All donors were healthy Caucasians. These data also featured in a second study, about yellow fever vaccine responses in identical twins. Per that study: As reported, the vaccine T cell response of twins seemed partly convergent and partly personalized.

The chain has TRBV5-1 and TRBJ2-3, with D tentatively TRBD2 (6 bases). The TCR was taken from a woman under 30 in good health. Sequences were obtained from memory (CD45RO+) T cells sorted from blood. The CDR3 spells CASSLARDSLMTDTQYF. CDR3 nucleotide sequence: TGCGCCAGCAGCTTGGCTCGGGACTCTCTGATGACAGATACGCAGTATTTT.